These 4 T cell receptor beta chains were all obtained from the same sample, sequenced in a study of shared clonotypes between healthy human individuals. The assay was immunoSEQ multiplex PCR, and TCRdb's table has in-frame clones only and misses some. The sample contains roughly 2.1 million clones, approximately 94% of which appear only once. CD8 cells classed as naive were CD45RO-negative and positively selected for CCR7, excluding terminally differentiated effector memory CD45RA+ cells. Sequencing was done on a sample of naive CD8+ T cells from PBMCs. These receptors originate from a man younger than 35 in good health. Some clones in this sample may be carry-over from other donors' samples.

CDR3 sequence: CASSLAPLTRWLGTEAFF. The CDR3 DNA is TGTGCCAGCAGCTTGGCCCCCCTTACAAGATGGTTGGGCACTGAAGCTTTCTTT. This chain uses TRBV7-9 with TRBJ1-1; D uncertain. Trimming took off 3 bases at V and 4 bases at J, with 24 bases between the two ends. CDR1 is SEHNR, CDR2 FQNEAQ, per germline (reference sequence). The CDR3 contains 18 residues. The full variable domain, in which reference TRBV7-9 and TRBJ1-1 provide the parts outside the CDR3, is DTGVSQNPRHKITKRGQNVTFRCDPISEHNRLYWYRQTLGQGPEFLTYFQNEAQLEKSRLLSDRFSAERPKGSFSTLEIQRTEQGDSAMYLCASSLAPLTRWLGTEAFFGQGTRLTVV.

The chain recombines TRBV4-3 with TRBJ2-7; 9 bases align to TRBD2. V lost 3 bases, J lost 0 bases, and 3 bases stayed unmatched. CDR1 and CDR2 (germline): LGHNA, YSLEER. The CDR3 totals 15 residues. In DNA form, the CDR3 reads TGCGCCAGCAGCCAGTTAGCGGGAGACTCCTACGAGCAGTACTTC. Protein sequence: CASSQLAGDSYEQYF.

The DNA of the CDR3 is TGTGCCTGGAGGGATGAGAGGAGGGTTGGGTATGGCTACACCTTC. The encoded protein is CAWRDERRVGYGYTF. The chain is built from TRBV30 and TRBJ1-2; D gene unclear. Looked up from germline, CDR1 is GTSNPN and CDR2 is SVGIG (reference sequence). The CDR3 is 15 residues long. V lost 3 bases and J lost 5, with 19 bases in between.

V usage is TRBV9 and J usage is TRBJ2-3; a weak D match, TRBD1 (6 bases). The CDR3 extends over 15 amino acids. In germline, CDR1 is SGDLS, CDR2 YYNGEE. V was clipped by 2 bases and J by 3 bases, with 13 bases between them. CDR3 DNA sequence: TGTGCCAGCAGCGTTGGGGGCGGATGGACAGATACGCAGTATTTT. Translated, it gives CASSVGGGWTDTQYF. The whole variable domain, filled in from reference TRBV9 and TRBJ2-3, reads DSGVTQTPKHLITATGQRVTLRCSPRSGDLSVYWYQQSLDQGLQFLIQYYNGEERAKGNILERFSAQQFPDLHSELNLSSLELGDSALYFCASSVGGGWTDTQYFGPGTRLTVL.